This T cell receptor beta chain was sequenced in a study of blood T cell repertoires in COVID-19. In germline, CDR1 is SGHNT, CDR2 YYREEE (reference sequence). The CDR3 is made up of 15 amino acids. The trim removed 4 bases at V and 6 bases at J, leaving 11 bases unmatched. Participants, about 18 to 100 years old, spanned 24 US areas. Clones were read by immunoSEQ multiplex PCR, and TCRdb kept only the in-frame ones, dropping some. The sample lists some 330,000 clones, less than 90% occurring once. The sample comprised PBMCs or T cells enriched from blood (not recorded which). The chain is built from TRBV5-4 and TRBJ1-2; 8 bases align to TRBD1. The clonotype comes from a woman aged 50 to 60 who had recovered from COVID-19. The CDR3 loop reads CASSLNTGQENGYTF. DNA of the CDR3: TGTGCCAGCAGCCTAAATACGGGACAGGAGAATGGCTACACCTTC.